Shown below are 6 T cell receptor beta chains from a single sample sequenced in a study of Graves' ophthalmopathy and Graves' hyperthyroidism. Amplifying from RNA transcripts, the study obtained TCR beta CDR3 regions. Following a first-round RT-PCR that used HTBI primers, a second-round multiplex PCR was carried out. TCRdb itself ran the multiplex PCR reads through MiXCR, one entry per CDR3 protein. This table holds 500,000 to 600,000 distinct CDR3 sequences, just under 40% found once. The sample consisted of peripheral blood or thyroid tissue (not recorded which). The receptors come from an adult man with Graves' hyperthyroidism.

The chain joins TRBV7-2 to TRBJ1-2; 7 nucleotides agree with TRBD1. In germline, CDR1 is SGHTA, CDR2 FQGNSA. Germline trimming cut 4 bases from V and 1 base from J; bases unmatched to any gene: 3. The CDR3 contains 14 residues. In nucleotides, the CDR3 is TGTGCCAGCAGCTGGACAGGAGTTAACTATGGCTACACCTTC. This gives the protein CASSWTGVNYGYTF.

This clonotype appeared many times. The chain combines TRBV2 with TRBJ1-4, with 10 bases matching TRBD1. The CDR3 spans 15 residues. V lost 6 bases and J lost 4; bases outside the gene matches: 5. Germline V gene data show CDR1 as SNHLY and CDR2 as FYNNEI. CDR3 sequence: CASRPTGGFNEKLFF. The CDR3 nucleotides are TGTGCCAGCAGACCGACAGGGGGCTTTAATGAAAAACTGTTTTTT.

This clonotype showed up many times. This chain links TRBV2 with TRBJ2-2; 7 nucleotides match TRBD2. Germline V gene sequence: CDR1 SNHLY, CDR2 FYNNEI. V shed 2 bases, J shed 4 bases, and the junction held 13 bases outside the gene matches. This CDR3 is 18 amino acids long. This chain's CDR3 is CASSELMTWGGFTGELFF. The CDR3 bases are TGTGCCAGCAGTGAACTTATGACTTGGGGAGGGTTCACCGGGGAGCTGTTTTTT.

This clonotype occurred many times. The chain carries TRBV6-1 and TRBJ2-7, with 7 bases identical to TRBD1. The trim removed 1 base at V and 5 bases at J, leaving 8 bases unmatched. Per germline, CDR1 MNHNS and CDR2 SASEGT. This CDR3 region has 15 residues. Written as DNA, the CDR3 is TGTGCCAGCAGTGAAGTGGTGACAGGGAGAGACGAGCAGTACTTC. Protein product: CASSEVVTGRDEQYF.

This clonotype was found many times. CDR3 sequence reads: CASSEAQGSPLHF. The CDR3 DNA follows: TGTGCCAGCAGTGAAGCCCAGGGCTCACCCCTCCACTTT. This rearrangement joins TRBV6-1 to TRBJ1-6; D perhaps matches TRBD1 (5 bases). The germline V gene has CDR1 MNHNS and CDR2 SASEGT. This CDR3 region has 13 residues. Trimming cost V 0 bases and J 10 bases, with 7 bases left between them.

This clonotype was detected a few times. This chain connects TRBV12-3 or TRBV12-4 to TRBJ1-2; D is possibly TRBD1 (6 bases). V dropped 6 bases and J dropped 5 bases, with 19 bases sitting between them. This CDR3 spans 15 amino acids. CDR3 loop: CASSRDTGTLYGYTF. The CDR3 bases are TGTGCCAGCAGCCGTGATACAGGGACCCTTTATGGCTACACCTTC.